A single sample gave rise to the 25 T cell receptor beta chains below, sequenced in a study of T cell responses to AZD1222 COVID-19 vaccine. The repertoire was sequenced with immunoSEQ multiplex PCR; TCRdb's copy has only in-frame clones and lacks some. The sample carries around 150,000 clones, 85% to 90% recorded once. Sequenced here: peripheral blood, sampled on day 0 of AZD1222 vaccination. These receptors came from an adult in good health.

This clone was observed once. This chain uses TRBV2 with TRBJ1-2; no clear D gene. With 7 bases removed from V and 4 bases from J, the gap between germline ends came to 22 bases. This CDR3 is 16 amino acids long. Germline V CDR1 and CDR2: SNHLY, FYNNEI. CDR3 protein: CASTDPGHIPFYGYTF. CDR3 DNA: TGTGCCAGCACCGACCCGGGCCATATACCATTCTATGGCTACACCTTC.

The J gene is TRBJ2-2, the V gene TRBV10-3; 13 nucleotides match TRBD2. This CDR3 has 13 residues. After removal of 10 bases from V and 8 bases from J, the junction contained 4 bases not matched to a gene. Germline CDR1 is ENHRY and CDR2 is SYGVKD. The CDR3 DNA reads TGTGCCACACTAGCGGGGGGGCCGGGGGAGCTGTTTTTT. It is translated as CATLAGGPGELFF.

The chain employs TRBV15 and TRBJ1-2; D remains ambiguous. The CDR3 has 13 residues. The germline V gene encodes CDR1 LNHNV and CDR2 YYDKDF (reference sequence). V was clipped by 3 bases and J by 2 bases, with 7 bases between them. DNA of the CDR3: TGTGCCACCAGCAGGGGCAGAAACTATGGCTACACCTTC. Protein: CATSRGRNYGYTF.

V is TRBV6-2 or TRBV6-3 and J is TRBJ2-3; weak D call: TRBD2 (5 bases). The CDR3 contains 14 residues. V lost 6 bases and J lost 6, with 16 bases in between. Germline assignment: CDR1 MNHEY and CDR2 SVGEGT. The CDR3 region is CASSEMGSVDTQYF. The CDR3 bases are TGTGCCAGCAGCGAAATGGGTAGCGTTGATACGCAGTATTTT.

The V call is TRBV25-1, the J call TRBJ1-4; D remains ambiguous. The V gene lost 3 bases and the J gene lost 4 bases, with 9 bases spanning the gap. CDR1 MGHDK and CDR2 SYGVNS come from the germline V gene. The CDR3 is made up of 14 amino acids. The CDR3 loop is CASSDRGYNEKLFF. The CDR3, as DNA: TGTGCCAGCAGTGACCGGGGTTATAATGAAAAACTGTTTTTT.

The chain joins TRBV11-3 to TRBJ1-1, with D perhaps TRBD1 (5 bases). V lost 5 bases and J 4 bases, leaving 14 bases between the germline ends. CDR1 is SGHNT, CDR2 YENEEA, per germline. The CDR3 has 14 residues. The CDR3 coding sequence is TGTGCCAGCAGCGAAGACGCAGGGTCCACTGAAGCTTTCTTT. As protein: CASSEDAGSTEAFF. Looking up the rest from reference TRBV11-3 and TRBJ1-1 gives the full variable domain: EAGVVQSPRYKIIEKKQPVAFWCNPISGHNTLYWYLQNLGQGPELLIRYENEEAVDDSQLPKDRFSAERLKGVDSTLKIQPAELGDSAVYLCASSEDAGSTEAFFGQGTRLTVV.

This chain connects TRBV13 to TRBJ2-7, with D possibly TRBD1 on 6 matching bases. Germline CDR1 is PRHDT and CDR2 is FYEKMQ (reference sequence). The CDR3 extends over 14 amino acids. Deletions cut 2 bases from V and 4 bases from J, with 12 bases between. The CDR3 bases are TGTGCCAGCAGCTTACGTCGGGACATATACGAGCAGTACTTC. This codes for CASSLRRDIYEQYF.

This clone was counted a single time. The chain couples TRBV5-6 to TRBJ1-2; maybe TRBD1 (6 bases). Per germline, CDR1 SGHDT and CDR2 YYEEEE. The V end lost 1 base, the J end lost 2 bases, and 12 bases lay between the germline ends. The CDR3 extends over 15 amino acids. The DNA of the CDR3 is TGTGCCAGCAGCTTGTTGGCAGGGGCGAACTATGGCTACACCTTC. It codes for CASSLLAGANYGYTF.

This rearrangement joins TRBV6-5 to TRBJ2-3, with 7 bases lining up with TRBD2. CDR3 length: 15 amino acids. Trimming removed 2 bases from V and 6 bases from J; junction bases left unmatched: 8. CDR1 is MNHEY, CDR2 SVGAGI, per germline. The CDR3 here is CASSYVGREWDTQYF. In DNA form, the CDR3 reads TGTGCCAGCAGTTACGTGGGGCGGGAGTGGGATACGCAGTATTTT.

This chain uses TRBV19 with TRBJ1-5; 7 positions agree with TRBD1. This CDR3 spans 16 amino acids. Unmatched junction bases numbered 9, after V lost 3 bases and J lost 4 bases. CDR1 and CDR2 (germline): LNHDA, SQIVND (reference sequence). The CDR3 loop is CASSIWEGAGNQPQHF. The CDR3, as DNA: TGTGCCAGTAGTATTTGGGAGGGGGCTGGAAATCAGCCCCAGCATTTT.

This chain links TRBV6-1 with TRBJ2-1, with TRBD2 identical over 9 bases. From germline, CDR1 is MNHNS and CDR2 SASEGT. V lost 1 base and J lost 6; bases outside the gene matches: 4. The CDR3 extends over 15 amino acids. CDR3 DNA sequence: TGTGCCAGCAGTGAAGTAGCGGGAGTTTCCAATGAGCAGTTCTTC. As protein: CASSEVAGVSNEQFF.

The chain combines TRBV5-1 with TRBJ2-1; D is ambiguous. Germline V gene data show CDR1 as SGHRS and CDR2 as YFSETQ. This CDR3 comprises 14 residues. V was pared by 0 bases and J by 2 bases, with 6 bases between. The DNA for the CDR3 is TGCGCCAGCAGCTTGGGGTCAGCCTACAATGAGCAGTTCTTC. Translated, it gives CASSLGSAYNEQFF. Complete variable domain (other parts from reference TRBV5-1 and TRBJ2-1): KAGVTQTPRYLIKTRGQQVTLSCSPISGHRSVSWYQQTPGQGLQFLFEYFSETQRNKGNFPGRFSGRQFSNSRSEMNVSTLELGDSALYLCASSLGSAYNEQFFGPGTRLTVL.

The chain combines TRBV19 with TRBJ1-5; the D is unclear. The germline gives CDR1 LNHDA, CDR2 SQIVND (reference sequence). Between the trimmed V and J ends, which lost 11 bases and 1 base, there was a span of 15 bases. This CDR3 region has 14 residues. The CDR3 protein is CASKPGGSNQPQHF. CDR3 bases: TGTGCCTCAAAGCCGGGCGGAAGCAATCAGCCCCAGCATTTT.

CDR3 bases: TGTGCCTGGACCCCGACAGGCAGGTATGACTCCTACGAGCAGTACTTC. This translates into CAWTPTGRYDSYEQYF. The rearrangement links TRBV30 to TRBJ2-7, with a possible D match to TRBD1 (6 bases). Trimming removed 4 bases from V and 0 bases from J, with 19 bases in between. Germline assignment: CDR1 GTSNPN and CDR2 SVGIG (reference sequence). This CDR3 is 16 amino acids long.

The chain has TRBV5-1 and TRBJ1-5; 12 bases fit TRBD1. This CDR3 region has 18 residues. CDR1 SGHRS and CDR2 YFSETQ come from the germline V gene. Trimming cost V 4 bases and J 1 base; bases outside gene matches: 9. CDR3 sequence (DNA): TGCGCCAGCAGCCCCGGGACAGGGGGCGCCGGGAGCAATCAGCCCCAGCATTTT. It specifies CASSPGTGGAGSNQPQHF.

This clone was counted once. The chain links TRBV5-4 to TRBJ1-6; D is unclear. Trimming cost V 4 bases and J 5 bases, with 10 bases left between them. CDR3 size: 14 residues. Germline CDR1 SGHNT, CDR2 YYREEE (reference sequence). The CDR3 DNA follows: TGTGCCAGCAGCCTACGACTGGATAATTCACCCCTCCACTTT. Protein: CASSLRLDNSPLHF.

This chain uses TRBV6-5 with TRBJ2-7; D gene uncertain. V was shortened by 0 bases and J by 0 bases, with 9 bases between the two germline ends. Per the germline V gene, CDR1 is MNHEY and CDR2 is SVGAGI. The CDR3 extends over 15 amino acids. This CDR3 reads CASSYSFTTSYEQYF. The CDR3 DNA sequence: TGTGCCAGCAGTTACTCTTTCACTACCTCCTACGAGCAGTACTTC.

DNA for the CDR3: TGTGCCAGCAGCCCAGGGACGTCCTACGAGCAGTACTTC. The encoded protein is CASSPGTSYEQYF. V gene TRBV11-2 combines with J gene TRBJ2-7, with D perhaps being TRBD1 or TRBD2 (5 bases each). CDR1 and CDR2 (germline): SGHAT, FQNNGV. This CDR3 spans 13 amino acids. V was cut by 5 bases and J by 1 base, with 9 bases left in between.

The chain couples TRBV7-2 to TRBJ2-3, with D uncertain. Trimming pared 5 bases from V and 4 bases from J, leaving 10 bases between. The CDR3 is 13 amino acids. Germline V gene data show CDR1 as SGHTA and CDR2 as FQGNSA. The CDR3 DNA sequence: TGTGCCAGCAGCCTAACCCACTCAGATACGCAGTATTTT. Translating it yields CASSLTHSDTQYF. The full variable domain, rest sourced from reference TRBV7-2 and TRBJ2-3, is GAGVSQSPSNKVTEKGKDVELRCDPISGHTALYWYRQSLGQGLEFLIYFQGNSAPDKSGLPSDRFSAERTGGSVSTLTIQRTQQEDSAVYLCASSLTHSDTQYFGPGTRLTVL.

The chain is built from TRBV5-8 and TRBJ1-5, with TRBD1 identical over 9 bases. The CDR3 covers 18 residues. Germline V gives CDR1 SGHTS, CDR2 YDEGEE. After removal of 5 bases from V and 2 bases from J, the junction contained 14 bases not matched to a gene. The CDR3 reads CASSFPQEGDRGNQPQHF. The CDR3 DNA is TGTGCCAGCAGTTTTCCCCAGGAGGGGGACAGGGGCAATCAGCCCCAGCATTTT.

The V gene is TRBV3-1 (or the pseudogene TRBV3-2), the J gene TRBJ1-2; D is perhaps TRBD1 (6 bases). Germline V gene sequence: CDR1 LGHDT, CDR2 YNNKEL (reference sequence). V gave up 3 bases and J gave up 8 bases, with 19 bases separating them. The CDR3 has 15 residues. CDR3 in DNA: TGTGCCAGCAGCCAGATTAATAGGGGGTTAAGCGGCTACACCTTC. Translated, it gives CASSQINRGLSGYTF.

The chain has TRBV2 and TRBJ2-6; D is possibly TRBD1 (6 bases). This CDR3 has 14 amino acids. Trimming stripped 6 bases from V and 0 bases from J, with 6 bases between. CDR1 and CDR2 (germline): SNHLY, FYNNEI. In DNA, the CDR3 is TGTGCCAGCAGGGACAGCTCTGGGGCCAACGTCCTGACTTTC. Translation: CASRDSSGANVLTF. Drawing the rest from reference TRBV2 and TRBJ2-6, the complete variable domain is EPEVTQTPSHQVTQMGQEVILRCVPISNHLYFYWYRQILGQKVEFLVSFYNNEISEKSEIFDDQFSVERPDGSNFTLKIRSTKLEDSAMYFCASRDSSGANVLTFGAGSRLTVL.

The rearrangement uses TRBV29-1 and TRBJ1-1; D remains unclear. The germline V gene encodes CDR1 SQVTM and CDR2 ANQGSEA. The CDR3 is 11 amino acids. The V gene lost 5 bases and the J gene lost 4 bases, with 8 bases spanning the gap. CDR3 in DNA: TGCAGCGTTCGGAGGACCACTGAAGCTTTCTTT. Its translation: CSVRRTTEAFF.

The chain carries TRBV18 and TRBJ1-1; 11 bases line up with TRBD1. V dropped 2 bases and J dropped 4; count of bases not matched to a gene: 3. Germline lookup yields CDR1 KGHSH and CDR2 LQKENI. This CDR3 has 15 residues. CDR3 in DNA: TGTGCCAGCTCACCAGCCGGGACAGGGGGCACTGAAGCTTTCTTT. Translating it yields CASSPAGTGGTEAFF.

The chain uses TRBV14 and TRBJ2-1, with D tentatively TRBD1 (5 bases). Germline values: CDR1 SGHDN, CDR2 FVKESK. The CDR3 has 12 amino acids. V gave up 2 bases and J gave up 10 bases, with 9 bases separating them. The CDR3 nucleotides read TGTGCCAGCAGCCAATTCTGGGGCGAGCAGTTCTTC. As protein: CASSQFWGEQFF. The variable domain in full, completed from reference TRBV14 and TRBJ2-1, reads EAGVTQFPSHSVIEKGQTVTLRCDPISGHDNLYWYRRVMGKEIKFLLHFVKESKQDESGMPNNRFLAERTGGTYSTLKVQPAELEDSGVYFCASSQFWGEQFFGPGTRLTVL.